The clone carrying this T cell receptor (beta chain) has a handful of counts. Total RNA was extracted from unfractionated whole blood. Per germline, CDR1 SEHNR and CDR2 FQNEAQ (reference sequence). There are 19 residues in the CDR3. Trimming took 5 bases from V and 2 from J, leaving 25 bases between them. The entry originates in a study of human T cells and chemical hapten exposure. TCRdb re-derived calls from the 5' RACE reads in MiXCR, one entry per CDR3 protein. The sample has 120,000 to 150,000 distinct CDR3 sequences, 3.5% to 5% seen once. This rearrangement joins TRBV7-9 to TRBJ1-3; perhaps TRBD1 as D (6 bases). The receptor was isolated from a female donor in good health. The CDR3 DNA reads TGTGCCAGCAGCCGGAGAAGACAAATCCCTTCAGGGGCTGGAAACACCATATATTTT. Its translation: CASSRRRQIPSGAGNTIYF.